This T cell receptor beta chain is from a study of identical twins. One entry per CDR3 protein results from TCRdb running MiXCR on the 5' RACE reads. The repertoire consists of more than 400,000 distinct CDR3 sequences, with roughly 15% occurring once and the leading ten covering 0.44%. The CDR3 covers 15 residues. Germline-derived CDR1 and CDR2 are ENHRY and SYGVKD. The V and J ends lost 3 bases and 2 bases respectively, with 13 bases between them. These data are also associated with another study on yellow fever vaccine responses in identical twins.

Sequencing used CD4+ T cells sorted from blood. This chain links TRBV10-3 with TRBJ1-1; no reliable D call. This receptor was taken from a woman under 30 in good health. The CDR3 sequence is CAISDSIPLNTEAFF. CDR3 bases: TGTGCCATCAGTGATAGTATACCCTTAAACACTGAAGCTTTCTTT.